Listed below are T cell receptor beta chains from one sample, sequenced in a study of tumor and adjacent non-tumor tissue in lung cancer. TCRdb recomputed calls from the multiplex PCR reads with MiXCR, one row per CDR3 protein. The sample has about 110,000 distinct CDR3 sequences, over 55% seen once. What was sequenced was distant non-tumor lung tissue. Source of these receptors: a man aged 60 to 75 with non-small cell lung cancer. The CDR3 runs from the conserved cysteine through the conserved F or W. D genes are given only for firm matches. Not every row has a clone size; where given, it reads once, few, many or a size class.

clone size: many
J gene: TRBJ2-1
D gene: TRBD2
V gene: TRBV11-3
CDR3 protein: CASSTGTSGAYNEQFF
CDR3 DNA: TGTGCCAGCAGCACCGGGACTAGCGGGGCTTACAATGAGCAGTTCTTC

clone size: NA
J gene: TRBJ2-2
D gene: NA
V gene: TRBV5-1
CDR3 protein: CASSPDGVNTGELFF
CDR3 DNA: TGCGCCAGCAGCCCGGACGGGGTGAACACCGGGGAGCTGTTTTTT

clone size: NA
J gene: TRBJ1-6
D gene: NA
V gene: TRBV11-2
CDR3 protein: CVSSSQSSYSSPLHF
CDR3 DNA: TGTGTCAGCAGTTCCCAAAGCTCCTATAGTTCACCCCTCCACTTT

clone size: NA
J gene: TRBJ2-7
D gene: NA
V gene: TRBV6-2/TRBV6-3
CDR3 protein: CASSYSTAGTGYEQYF
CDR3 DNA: TGTGCCAGCAGTTACTCGACGGCGGGGACCGGCTACGAGCAGTACTTC

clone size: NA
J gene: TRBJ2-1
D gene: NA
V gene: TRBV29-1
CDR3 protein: CSVNEATQGCMSEQFF
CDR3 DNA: TGCAGCGTTAACGAGGCCACACAGGGTTGCATGAGTGAGCAGTTCTTC

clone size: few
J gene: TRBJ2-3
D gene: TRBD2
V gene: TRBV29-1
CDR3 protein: CSADSPSGSFADTQFF
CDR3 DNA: TGCAGCGCTGATTCCCCTAGCGGGAGTTTCGCGGATACGCAGTTTTTT

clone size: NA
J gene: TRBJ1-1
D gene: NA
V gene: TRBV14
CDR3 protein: CASSRQTHTGVFF
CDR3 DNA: TGTGCCAGCAGCCGACAGACTCACACTGGAGTTTTCTTT

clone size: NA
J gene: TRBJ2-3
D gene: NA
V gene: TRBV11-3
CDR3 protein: CASSLGLVAHTQYF
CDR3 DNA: TGTGCCAGCAGTTTAGGGCTAGTGGCCCATACGCAGTATTTT

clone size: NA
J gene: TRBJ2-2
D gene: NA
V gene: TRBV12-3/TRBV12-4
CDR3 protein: CASGRNTWELFF
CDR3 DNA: TGTGCCAGCGGCCGGAACACCTGGGAGCTGTTTTTT

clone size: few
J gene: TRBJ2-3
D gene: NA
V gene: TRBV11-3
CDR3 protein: CASSRITRAIDTQYF
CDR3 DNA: TGTGCCAGCAGCCGGATAACCCGGGCCATAGATACACAGTATTTT

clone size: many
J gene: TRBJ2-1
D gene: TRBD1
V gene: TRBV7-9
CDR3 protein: CASSLAGQGAREQFF
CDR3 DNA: TGTGCCAGCAGCTTAGCGGGACAGGGGGCGAGGGAGCAGTTCTTC

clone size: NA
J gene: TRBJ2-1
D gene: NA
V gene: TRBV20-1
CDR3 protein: CSASVSSCNEQFF
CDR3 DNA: TGCAGTGCTAGCGTGAGCTCCTGCAATGAGCAGTTCTTC

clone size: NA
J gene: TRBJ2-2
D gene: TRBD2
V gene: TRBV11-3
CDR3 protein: CASSGRAVAGAGELLF
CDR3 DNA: TGTGCCAGCAGCGGCCGGGCGGTAGCGGGGGCCGGGGAGCTGTTGTTT

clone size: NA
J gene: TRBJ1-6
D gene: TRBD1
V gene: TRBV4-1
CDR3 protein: CASNSKTGDNAPLHF
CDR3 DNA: TGTGCCAGCAACTCGAAGACAGGGGATAATGCACCCCTCCACTTT

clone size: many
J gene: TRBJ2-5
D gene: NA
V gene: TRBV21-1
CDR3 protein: CASSRKPSQGETQYF
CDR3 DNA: TGTGCCAGCAGCAGAAAACCATCCCAGGGGGAGACCCAGTACTTC

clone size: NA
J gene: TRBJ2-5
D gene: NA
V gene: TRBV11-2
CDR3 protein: CVSTRLLGPETQYF
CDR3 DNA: TGCGTCAGCACCCGTCTACTCGGTCCCGAGACCCAGTATTTC

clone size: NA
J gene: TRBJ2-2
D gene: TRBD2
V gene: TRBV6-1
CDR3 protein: CASKQREARELFF
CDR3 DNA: TGTGCCAGCAAACAGCGGGAAGCCCGGGAGCTGTTTTTT

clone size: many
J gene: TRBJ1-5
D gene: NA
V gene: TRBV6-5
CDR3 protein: CASRSVSSNSNQPQHF
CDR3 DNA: TGTGCCAGCAGGTCTGTTAGTTCCAATAGCAATCAGCCCCAGCATTTT

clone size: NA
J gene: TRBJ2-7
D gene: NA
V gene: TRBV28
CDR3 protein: CASSKAGVYYEQYF
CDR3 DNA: TGTGCCAGCAGTAAGGCCGGGGTCTACTACGAGCAGTACTTC

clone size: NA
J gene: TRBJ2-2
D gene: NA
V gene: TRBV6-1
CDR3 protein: CVSRTGHTNTGELFF
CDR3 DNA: TGTGTCAGTAGGACGGGACATACGAACACCGGGGAGCTGTTCTTT

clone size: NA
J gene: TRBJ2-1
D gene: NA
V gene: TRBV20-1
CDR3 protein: CSARDPGSGVYNEQFF
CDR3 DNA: TGCAGTGCTAGAGATCCCGGGTCAGGGGTTTACAATGAGCAGTTCTTC

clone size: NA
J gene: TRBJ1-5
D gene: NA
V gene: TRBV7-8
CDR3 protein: CASSLGEGNQPQHF
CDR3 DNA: TGTGCCAGCAGCTTAGGGGAGGGCAATCAGCCCCAGCATTTT

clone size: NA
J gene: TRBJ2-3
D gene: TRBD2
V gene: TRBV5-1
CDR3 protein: CASSLHTGTSINTDTQYF
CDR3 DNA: TGCGCCAGCAGCTTGCACACCGGGACTAGCATTAACACAGATACGCAGTATTTT

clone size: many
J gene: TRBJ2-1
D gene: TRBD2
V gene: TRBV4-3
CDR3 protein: CASSLGLADNEQFF
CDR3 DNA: TGCGCCAGCAGCCTGGGACTAGCGGACAATGAGCAGTTCTTC

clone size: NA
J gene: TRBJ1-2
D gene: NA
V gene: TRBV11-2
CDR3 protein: CVGSASAGVGGYTF
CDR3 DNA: TGTGTCGGCAGCGCAAGTGCGGGGGTCGGCGGCTACACCTTC

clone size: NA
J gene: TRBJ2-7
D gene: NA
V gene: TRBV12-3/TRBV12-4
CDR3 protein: CASSPVVGGEQYF
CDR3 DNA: TGTGCCAGCAGTCCGGTGGTAGGAGGCGAGCAGTACTTC

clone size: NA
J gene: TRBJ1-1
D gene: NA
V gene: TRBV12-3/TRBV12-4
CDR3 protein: CTSSAVMNTEAFF
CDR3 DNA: TGTACCAGCAGTGCAGTTATGAACACTGAAGCTTTCTTT

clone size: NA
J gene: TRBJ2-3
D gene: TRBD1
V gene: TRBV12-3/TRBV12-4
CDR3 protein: CATSPGTGWGGTQYF
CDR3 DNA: TGTGCCACCAGCCCCGGGACAGGGTGGGGGGGTACGCAGTATTTT

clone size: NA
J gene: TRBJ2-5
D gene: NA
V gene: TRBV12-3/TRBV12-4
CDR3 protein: CASSSLRGLEGTQYF
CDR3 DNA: TGTGCCAGCAGTTCACTAAGAGGGCTCGAAGGGACCCAGTACTTC